This entry describes one T cell receptor beta chain. No cognate antigen has been identified for it. No much larger clonotype is one base removed from it; base qualities were not supplied. The library was prepared using RACE. The reads were generated on a NextSeq 500. During library preparation, unique molecular identifiers were attached to individual cDNA molecules so that TCRs could be counted in a quantitative, reproducible way. The authors' analysis ran thus. The median number of TCRs per sample was approximately 98,000, ranging from 23,224 to 690,600. The Decombinator software suite was used to annotate the V, J and CDR3 of the TCR reads. To make PS versus PT1 abundance plots, every sample was subsampled to the same number of TCRs (28,000). TCRs were defined as expanded if absent before sensitization and observed at least eight times at the 2-week time point. Clones were called with MiXCR by TCRdb after fastp trimmed the public reads at Q25, and only in-frame beta chains were retained. Each entry is one CDR3 protein sequence, shown with its most common DNA and genes. The V and J calls here are based on TCRdb, not the publication. In all, the sample holds almost 40,000 distinct CDR3 sequences, and more than 8% of those were seen once. The leading ten clones occupy 20% to 30% of the sample.

The time point label, as the study defines it: patch test 3, about 24 weeks after DPC sensitization. The treatment or condition label here, explained by the study, means: therapeutic diphenylcyclopropenone sensitization with weekly scalp DPC. Total RNA was isolated from unfractionated whole blood collected in Tempus Blood RNA tubes. At every patch-test visit, the blood draw took place before the patch test was put on. Patients were eligible if aged 18 to 70, diagnosed with alopecia and judged suitable for DPC therapy, and pregnant patients were excluded. This sample is drawn from a study of human T cells and chemical hapten exposure (dated by TCRdb to about 2021). With regard to the full study: For sensitization, 2% DPC in acetone was applied to a roughly 2 cm by roughly 2 cm area of upper inner arm skin. Patient blood was sampled pre-sensitization (week 0) and at 2, 6 and about 24 weeks after DPC sensitization. The libraries were sequenced as a pool, and the TCR yield per sample differed mostly because of small variations in library volumes within the pool. Blood for TCR sequencing was provided by twenty-nine alopecia patients at one to four time points (pre-sensitization, 2, 6 and 24 weeks). Patch tests used Finn chambers with 0.01% DPC on the upper back, scored after 6 days by International Contact Dermatitis Research Group standards. Alopecia areata with under or over 50% scalp involvement, alopecia totalis and alopecia universalis were represented in the patient cohort, which was mostly female. The study tracked peripheral blood TCR repertoire changes in vivo during primary and secondary sensitization to the hapten diphenylcyclopropenone (DPC) in alopecia patients. Weekly therapeutic DPC doses were additionally applied to the scalp of patients throughout the roughly 24-week study period. For every blood RNA sample, sequencing covered both the TCR alpha and TCR beta chains.

Results and caveats for the whole study, not just this receptor: DPC sensitization did not change how many TCRs were above 1 in 1000 frequency, and no evidence was found of alterations in global repertoire structure. After repeated subsampling, the strength of the expansion versus patch-test correlation and the threshold at which it became significant changed. Patch test score was positively correlated with the number of PT1 expanded TCRs, with significance at thresholds 8, 16 and 32 but not at 4. Expanded TCRs formed significantly more large CDR3 similarity clusters than pre-sensitization or healthy control sets, consistent with antigen-driven responses. Because all patients had alopecia, a presumed autoimmune disease, the immune response of the patients might differ from that of healthy individuals.

The TCR sequence derives from a man aged 45-65 years with alopecia areata. Some clones in this sample may be carry-over from other donors' samples. The sample here was whole blood, taken in connection with sensitization to the hapten diphenylcyclopropenone (DPC).

The CDR3: CASSLRGPTNTGELFF. The bases are TGTGCCAGCAGCTTAAGGGGCCCCACGAACACCGGGGAGCTGTTTTTT. The chain employs TRBV7-9 and TRBJ2-2; a tentative D call is TRBD1 (5 bases match). Trimming at the junction amounts to 2 bases on V and 0 bases on J, and the germline ends lie 10 bases apart. The CDR1 and CDR2 encoded by the germline V gene (reference sequence) are SEHNR and FQNEAQ. Inclusive of the bounding cysteine and phenylalanine, the CDR3 is 16 residues long. Only CDR3 DNA remains: 48 bases, in frame from the first base.